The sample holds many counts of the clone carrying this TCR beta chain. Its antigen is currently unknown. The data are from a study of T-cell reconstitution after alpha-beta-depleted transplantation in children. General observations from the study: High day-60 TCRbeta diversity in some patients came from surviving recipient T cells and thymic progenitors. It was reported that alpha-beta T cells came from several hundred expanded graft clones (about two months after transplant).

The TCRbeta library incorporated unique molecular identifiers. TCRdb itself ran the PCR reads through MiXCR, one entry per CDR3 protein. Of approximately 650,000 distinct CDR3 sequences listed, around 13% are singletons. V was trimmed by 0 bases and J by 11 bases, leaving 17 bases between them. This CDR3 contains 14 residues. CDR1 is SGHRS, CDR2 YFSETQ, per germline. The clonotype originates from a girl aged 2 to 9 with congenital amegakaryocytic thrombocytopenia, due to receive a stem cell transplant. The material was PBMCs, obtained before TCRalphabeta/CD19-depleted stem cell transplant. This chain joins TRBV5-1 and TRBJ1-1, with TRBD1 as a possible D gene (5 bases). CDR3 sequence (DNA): TGCGCCAGCAGCTTGGAATCCTCGAGGGGCATTGCTTTCTTT. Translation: CASSLESSRGIAFF.